This T cell receptor beta chain appears in the sequencing data of a study of blood T cell repertoires in COVID-19. Turning to the study itself: Sites in the United States, Italy and Spain provided acute and convalescent COVID-19 samples. The cDNA or gDNA used as material had been derived from T cells, B-cell-depleted T cells, or PBMCs.

Authors' methods: Nucleated cell number was recorded as an estimate derived from reference gene primer amplification. Measured with immunoSEQ multiplex PCR; TCRdb has only the in-frame clones, and not every one. The DNA gave D and trimming, while V, J and clone size come from that table. The table lists around 150,000 clones, roughly four fifths of them singletons, with approximately 10% in the top ten. The germline CDR1 and CDR2 sequences are DFQATT and SNEGSKA (reference sequence). The CDR3 totals 14 residues. With 3 bases removed from V and 3 bases from J, the gap between germline ends came to 12 bases.

V usage is TRBV20-1 and J usage is TRBJ1-5, with D hard to call. Sequences were obtained from peripheral blood. The receptor was derived from a human donor in a cohort sampled during active COVID-19. The CDR3 bases are TGCAGTGCTAGTTTTGGGCCCTACAATCAGCCCCAGCATTTT. Its translation is CSASFGPYNQPQHF.